This T cell receptor beta chain came from a study of OX40 agonist ivuxolimab in advanced cancers. On the study more broadly: Patients treated during dose escalation were battling hepatocellular carcinoma, melanoma, renal cell or head and neck cancer. Three patients showed partial responses: one hepatocellular carcinoma and two cutaneous melanoma cases. Findings and caveats of the study: Expanded clones belonging to CD8+ T cells outnumbered, on average, those of CD4+. Partial responders dosed at 0.1-3.0 mg/kg displayed clonal expansion ranking among the lowest.

The data were produced by immunoSEQ multiplex PCR, yet TCRdb's version contains in-frame clones alone and is incomplete. The sample includes 35,000 to 50,000 clones, roughly 90% of them seen just once. The CDR3 totals 13 residues. Germline assignment: CDR1 MDHEN and CDR2 SYDVKM. Germline trimming cut 3 bases from V and 5 bases from J; bases unmatched to any gene: 1. Turning to this clone: Its cognate antigen is unknown.

The starting material was CD4+ or CD8+ T cells sorted from blood, obtained in a trial of the OX40 agonist ivuxolimab. V gene TRBV28 combines with J gene TRBJ2-5, with 9 bases aligning to TRBD2. The TCR sequence derives from an adult with an advanced solid tumor such as melanoma, head and neck, liver or kidney cancer. In nucleotides, the CDR3 is TGTGCCAGCAGTTTCGGGACTAGCGAGACCCAGTACTTC. Translation: CASSFGTSETQYF.